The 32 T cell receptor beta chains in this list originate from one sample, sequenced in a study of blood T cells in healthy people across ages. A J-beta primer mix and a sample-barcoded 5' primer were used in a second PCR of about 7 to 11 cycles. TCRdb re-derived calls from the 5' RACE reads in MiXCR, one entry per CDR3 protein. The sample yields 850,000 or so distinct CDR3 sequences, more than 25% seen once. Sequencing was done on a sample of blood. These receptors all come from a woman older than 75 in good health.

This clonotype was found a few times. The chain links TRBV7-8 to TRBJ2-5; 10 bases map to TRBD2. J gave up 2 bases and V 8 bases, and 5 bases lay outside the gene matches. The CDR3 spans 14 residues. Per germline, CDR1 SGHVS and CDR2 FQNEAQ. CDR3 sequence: CASGQLAGQETQYF. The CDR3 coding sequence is TGTGCCAGCGGCCAACTAGCGGGACAAGAGACCCAGTACTTC.

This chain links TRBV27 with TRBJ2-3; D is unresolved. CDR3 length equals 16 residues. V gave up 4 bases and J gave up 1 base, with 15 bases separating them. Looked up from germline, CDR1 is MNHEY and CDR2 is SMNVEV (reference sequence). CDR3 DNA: TGTGCCAGCAGTTATGGTCCCCGACCAGGCACAGATACGCAGTATTTT. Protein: CASSYGPRPGTDTQYF.

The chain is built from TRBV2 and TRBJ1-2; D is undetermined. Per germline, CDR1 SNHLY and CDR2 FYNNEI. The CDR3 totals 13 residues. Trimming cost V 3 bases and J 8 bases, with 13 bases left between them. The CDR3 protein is CASSDAGGKGYTF. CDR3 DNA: TGTGCCAGCAGTGATGCGGGAGGGAAAGGCTACACCTTC.

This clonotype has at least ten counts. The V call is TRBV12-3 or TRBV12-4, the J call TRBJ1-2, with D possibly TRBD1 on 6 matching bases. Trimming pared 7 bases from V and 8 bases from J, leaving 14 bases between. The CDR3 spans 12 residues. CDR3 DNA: TGTGCCAGCAACGTCGGGACATCAGGCTACACCTTC. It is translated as CASNVGTSGYTF.

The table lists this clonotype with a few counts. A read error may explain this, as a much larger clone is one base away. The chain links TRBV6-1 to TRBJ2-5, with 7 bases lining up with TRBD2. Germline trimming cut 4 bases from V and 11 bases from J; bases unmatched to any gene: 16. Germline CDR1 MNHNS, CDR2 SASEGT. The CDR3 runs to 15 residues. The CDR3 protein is CASSASREGLNEQYF. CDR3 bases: TGTGCCAGCAGTGCTTCCAGGGAGGGGTTGAATGAGCAGTACTTC.

This chain's CDR3 is CASRTTTGLAGMQYF. The CDR3 DNA follows: TGTGCCAGCAGGACTACGACCGGACTAGCTGGTATGCAGTATTTT. This rearrangement joins TRBV6-2 or TRBV6-3 to TRBJ2-3, with 8 bases identical to TRBD2. Losses at the gene ends were 6 bases for V and 11 bases for J; bases not matched to a gene: 16. CDR3 length: 15 amino acids. Germline CDR1 reads MNHEY; CDR2 reads SVGEGT.

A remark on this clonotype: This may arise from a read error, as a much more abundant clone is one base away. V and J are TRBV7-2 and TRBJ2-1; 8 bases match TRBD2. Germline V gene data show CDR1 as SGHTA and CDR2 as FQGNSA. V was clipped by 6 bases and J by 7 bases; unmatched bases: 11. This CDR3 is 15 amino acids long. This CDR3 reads CASSKGRGGQNEQFF. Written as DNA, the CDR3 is TGTGCCAGCAGTAAAGGCCGGGGGGGCCAGAATGAGCAGTTCTTC.

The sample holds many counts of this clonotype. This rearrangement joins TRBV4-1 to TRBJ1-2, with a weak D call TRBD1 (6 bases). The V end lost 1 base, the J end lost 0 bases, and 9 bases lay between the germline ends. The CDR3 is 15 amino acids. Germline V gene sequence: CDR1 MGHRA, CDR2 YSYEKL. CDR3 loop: CASSQATGTNYGYTF. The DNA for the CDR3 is TGCGCCAGCAGCCAAGCGACAGGCACTAACTATGGCTACACCTTC.

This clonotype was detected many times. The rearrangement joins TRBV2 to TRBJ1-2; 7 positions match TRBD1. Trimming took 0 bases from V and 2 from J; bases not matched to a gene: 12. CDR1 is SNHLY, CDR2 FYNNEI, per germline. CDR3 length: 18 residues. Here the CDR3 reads CASSEATNTDRRNYGYTF. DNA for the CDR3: TGTGCCAGCAGTGAAGCTACAAATACGGACAGGAGGAACTATGGCTACACCTTC.

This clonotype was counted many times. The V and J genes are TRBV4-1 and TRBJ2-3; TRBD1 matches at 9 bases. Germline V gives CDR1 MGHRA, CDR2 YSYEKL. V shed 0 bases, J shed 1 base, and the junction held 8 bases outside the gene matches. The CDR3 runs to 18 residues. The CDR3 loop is CASSQDPPDRGGTDTQYF. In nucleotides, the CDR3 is TGCGCCAGCAGCCAAGACCCTCCGGACAGGGGCGGCACAGATACGCAGTATTTT.

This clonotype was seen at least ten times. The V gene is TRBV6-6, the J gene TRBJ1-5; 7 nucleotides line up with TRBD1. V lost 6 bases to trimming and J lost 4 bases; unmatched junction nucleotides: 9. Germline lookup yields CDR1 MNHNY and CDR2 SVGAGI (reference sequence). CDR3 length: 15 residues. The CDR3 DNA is TGTGCCAGCAGCAAAGGGACAGCAGGAAATCAGCCCCAGCATTTT. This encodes CASSKGTAGNQPQHF.

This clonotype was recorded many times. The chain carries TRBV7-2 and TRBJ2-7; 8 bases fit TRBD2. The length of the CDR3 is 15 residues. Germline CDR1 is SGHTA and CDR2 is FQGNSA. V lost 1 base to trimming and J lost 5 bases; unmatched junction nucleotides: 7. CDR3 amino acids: CASSLVVAGKDEQYF. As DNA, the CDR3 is TGTGCCAGCAGCTTAGTCGTAGCGGGGAAGGACGAGCAGTACTTC.

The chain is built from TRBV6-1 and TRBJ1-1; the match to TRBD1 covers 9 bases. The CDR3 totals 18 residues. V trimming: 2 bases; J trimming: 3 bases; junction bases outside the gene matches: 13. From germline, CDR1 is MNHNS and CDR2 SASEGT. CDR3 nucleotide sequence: TGTGCCAGCAGTGAAAGGCCTCCGGGACAGGGTTGGGACACTGAAGCTTTCTTT. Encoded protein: CASSERPPGQGWDTEAFF.

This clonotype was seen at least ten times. The chain's CDR3 is CASSVGVTANQPQHF. In DNA, the CDR3 is TGTGCCAGCAGCGTAGGGGTGACAGCGAATCAGCCCCAGCATTTT. This sequence joins TRBV9 and TRBJ1-5; D may be TRBD1 (5 bases). Germline CDR1 is SGDLS and CDR2 is YYNGEE. With 0 bases removed from V and 4 bases from J, the gap between germline ends came to 11 bases. CDR3 length equals 15 residues.

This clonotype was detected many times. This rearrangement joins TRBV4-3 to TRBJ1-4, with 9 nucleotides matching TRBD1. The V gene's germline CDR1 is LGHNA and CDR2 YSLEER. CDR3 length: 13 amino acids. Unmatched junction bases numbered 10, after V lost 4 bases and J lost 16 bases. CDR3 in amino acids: CASSRESGQGRFF. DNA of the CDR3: TGCGCCAGCAGCCGCGAATCGGGACAGGGACGGTTTTTT.

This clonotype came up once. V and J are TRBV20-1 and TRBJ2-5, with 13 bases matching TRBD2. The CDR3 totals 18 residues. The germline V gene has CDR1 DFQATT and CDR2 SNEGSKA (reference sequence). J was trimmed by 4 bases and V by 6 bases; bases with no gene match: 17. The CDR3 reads CSAQPGLAGAPYRETQYF. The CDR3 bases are TGCAGTGCCCAGCCCGGACTAGCGGGGGCTCCGTACCGAGAGACCCAGTACTTC.

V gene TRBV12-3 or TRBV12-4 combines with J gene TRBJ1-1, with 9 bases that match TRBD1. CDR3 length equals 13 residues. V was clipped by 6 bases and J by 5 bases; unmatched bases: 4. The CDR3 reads CASSWDRETEAFF. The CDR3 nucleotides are TGTGCCAGCAGCTGGGACAGGGAAACTGAAGCTTTCTTT.

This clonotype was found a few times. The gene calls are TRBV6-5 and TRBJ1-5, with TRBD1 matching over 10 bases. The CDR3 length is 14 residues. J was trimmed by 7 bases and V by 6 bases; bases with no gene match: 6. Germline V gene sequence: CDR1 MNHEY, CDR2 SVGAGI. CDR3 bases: TGTGCCAGCAGCCCGGACAGGGGGTTGCAGCCCCAGCATTTT. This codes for CASSPDRGLQPQHF.

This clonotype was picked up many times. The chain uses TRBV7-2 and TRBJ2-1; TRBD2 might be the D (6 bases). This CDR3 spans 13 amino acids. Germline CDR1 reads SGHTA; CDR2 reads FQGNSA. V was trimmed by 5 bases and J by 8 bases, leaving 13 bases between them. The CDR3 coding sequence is TGTGCCAGCAGCACGCGACTAGATTATGAGCAGTTCTTC. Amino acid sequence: CASSTRLDYEQFF.

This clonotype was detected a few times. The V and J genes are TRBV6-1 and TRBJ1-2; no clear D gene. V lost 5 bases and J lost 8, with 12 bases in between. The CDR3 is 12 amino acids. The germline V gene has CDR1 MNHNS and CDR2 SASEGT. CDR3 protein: CASSPPKWGYTF. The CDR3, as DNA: TGTGCCAGCAGTCCGCCAAAATGGGGCTACACCTTC.

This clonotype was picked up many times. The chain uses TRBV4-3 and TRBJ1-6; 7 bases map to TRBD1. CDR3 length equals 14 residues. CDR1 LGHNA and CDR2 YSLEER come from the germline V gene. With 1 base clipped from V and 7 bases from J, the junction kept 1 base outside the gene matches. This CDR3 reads CASSQGDRNSPLHF. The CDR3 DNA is TGCGCCAGCAGCCAAGGGGACAGAAATTCACCCCTCCACTTT.

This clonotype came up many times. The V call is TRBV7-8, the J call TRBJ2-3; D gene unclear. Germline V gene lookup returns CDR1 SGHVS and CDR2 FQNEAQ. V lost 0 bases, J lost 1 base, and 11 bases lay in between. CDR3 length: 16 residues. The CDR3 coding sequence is TGTGCCAGCAGCTTAGCTTTGTCACTCGGCACAGATACGCAGTATTTT. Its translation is CASSLALSLGTDTQYF.

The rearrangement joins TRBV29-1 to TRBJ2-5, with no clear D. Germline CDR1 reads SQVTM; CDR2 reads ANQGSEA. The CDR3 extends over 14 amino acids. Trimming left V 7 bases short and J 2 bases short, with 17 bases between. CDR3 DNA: TGCAGCGGAGGACGGAGCTTAGGACAAGAGACCCAGTACTTC. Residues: CSGGRSLGQETQYF.

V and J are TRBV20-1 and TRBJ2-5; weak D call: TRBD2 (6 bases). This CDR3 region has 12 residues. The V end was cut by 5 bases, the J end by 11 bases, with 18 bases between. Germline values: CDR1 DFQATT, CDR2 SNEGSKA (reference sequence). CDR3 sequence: CSAGGLYNEQYF. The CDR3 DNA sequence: TGCAGTGCTGGAGGGTTGTACAATGAGCAGTACTTC.

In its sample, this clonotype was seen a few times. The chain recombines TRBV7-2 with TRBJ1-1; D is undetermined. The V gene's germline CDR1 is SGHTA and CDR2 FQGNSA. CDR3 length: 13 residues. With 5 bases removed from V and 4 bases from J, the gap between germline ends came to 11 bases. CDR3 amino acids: CASSRDPSTEAFF. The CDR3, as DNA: TGTGCCAGCAGCCGGGATCCCAGCACTGAAGCTTTCTTT.

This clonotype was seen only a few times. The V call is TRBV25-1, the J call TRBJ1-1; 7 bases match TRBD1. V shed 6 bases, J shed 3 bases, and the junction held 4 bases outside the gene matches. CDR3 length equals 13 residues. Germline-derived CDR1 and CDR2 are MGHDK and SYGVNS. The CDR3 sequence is CASRDRDYTEAFF. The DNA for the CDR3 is TGTGCCAGCAGAGACAGGGACTACACTGAAGCTTTCTTT.

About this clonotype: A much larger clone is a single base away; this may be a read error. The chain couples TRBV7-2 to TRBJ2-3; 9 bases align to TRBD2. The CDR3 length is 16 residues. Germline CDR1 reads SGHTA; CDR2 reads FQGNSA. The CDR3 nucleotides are TGTGCCGGCAGCTACACTAGCGGGTTTAGCACAGATACGCAGTATTTT. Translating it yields CAGSYTSGFSTDTQYF.

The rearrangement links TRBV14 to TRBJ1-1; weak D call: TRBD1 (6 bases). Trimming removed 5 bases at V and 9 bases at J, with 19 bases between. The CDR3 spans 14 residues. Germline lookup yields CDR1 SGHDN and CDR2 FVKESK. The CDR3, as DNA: TGTGCCAGCAGCTTAGCAGGGGATAAGACTCAAGCTTTCTTT. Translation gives CASSLAGDKTQAFF.

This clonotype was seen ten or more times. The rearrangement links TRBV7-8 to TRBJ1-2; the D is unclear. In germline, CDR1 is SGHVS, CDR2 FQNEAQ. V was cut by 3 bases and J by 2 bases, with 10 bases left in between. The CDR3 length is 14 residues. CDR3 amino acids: CASSFLRENYGYTF. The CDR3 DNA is TGTGCCAGCAGCTTCCTACGGGAGAACTATGGCTACACCTTC.

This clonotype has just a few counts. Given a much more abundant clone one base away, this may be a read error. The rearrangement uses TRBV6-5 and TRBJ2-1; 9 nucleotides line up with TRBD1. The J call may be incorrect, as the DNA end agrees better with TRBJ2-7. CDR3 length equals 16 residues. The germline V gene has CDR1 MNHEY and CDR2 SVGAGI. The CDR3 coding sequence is TGTGCCAGCAGTAGAGGACAGGGGCCCTCCTACAATGAGCAGTACTTC. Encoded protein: CASSRGQGPSYNEQYF.

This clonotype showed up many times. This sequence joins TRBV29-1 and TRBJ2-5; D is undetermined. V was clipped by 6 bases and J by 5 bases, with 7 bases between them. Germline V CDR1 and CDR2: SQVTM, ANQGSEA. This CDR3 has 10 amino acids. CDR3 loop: CSVGIETQYF. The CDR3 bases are TGCAGCGTCGGTATTGAGACCCAGTACTTC.

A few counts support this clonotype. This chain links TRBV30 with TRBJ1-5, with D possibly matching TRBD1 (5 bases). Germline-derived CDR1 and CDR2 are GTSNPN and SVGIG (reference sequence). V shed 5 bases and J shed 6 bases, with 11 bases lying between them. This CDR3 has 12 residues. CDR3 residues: CAWGGGIQPQHF. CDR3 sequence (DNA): TGTGCCTGGGGGGGGGGGATTCAGCCCCAGCATTTT.